A selection of T cell receptor beta chains follows, all from one sample in a study of identical twins. TCRdb fed the 5' RACE reads into MiXCR, producing one record per CDR3 protein. The data show hundreds of thousands of distinct CDR3 sequences, approximately 8% seen once. The same sample was also used in a study of yellow fever vaccine responses in identical twins.

The sample taken for sequencing was memory (CD45RO+) T cells sorted from blood. The receptors derive from a woman aged 18-29 years in good health. Each CDR3 is given without its conserved first and last residue. Fields, in order: J gene, V gene, CDR3 protein.

TRBJ1-2 | TRBV28 | ASSLEGVNYGYT
TRBJ2-2 | TRBV14 | ASSHLDRGPTGELF
TRBJ1-1 | TRBV20-1 | SASGRLGTEAF
TRBJ2-3 | TRBV3-1 | ASSQSGTDTQY
TRBJ2-1 | TRBV20-1 | SARSGTSGHYNEQF
TRBJ2-3 | TRBV20-1 | SAKRLAGGGDTQY
TRBJ2-1 | TRBV27 | ASSQLAGRSYNEQF
TRBJ1-2 | TRBV14 | ASSRTPTAGWGYGYT
TRBJ2-3 | TRBV5-1 | ASSLGHGTDTQY
TRBJ2-1 | TRBV28 | ASSLFTSPTHNEQF
TRBJ1-2 | TRBV6-1 | ASSEGAGHGYT
TRBJ2-5 | TRBV20-1 | SAKSGRGQETQY
TRBJ1-4 | TRBV5-1 | ASSGTPNNEKLF
TRBJ2-3 | TRBV20-1 | SAGTLTDTQY
TRBJ2-5 | TRBV7-7 | ASSLLGETQY
TRBJ2-5 | TRBV4-1 | ASSHPDRGSETQY
TRBJ2-1 | TRBV5-1 | ASSLEGGRNEQF
TRBJ2-3 | TRBV12-3/TRBV12-4 | ASSSGTSGGGFTDTQY
TRBJ1-1 | TRBV11-2 | ASSFSPDKNTEAF
TRBJ1-5 | TRBV20-1 | SARIPGTAGQPQH
TRBJ2-2 | TRBV12-3/TRBV12-4 | ASSLRLAGPTGELF
TRBJ1-6 | TRBV12-3/TRBV12-4 | ASSQGQGVGNSPLH
TRBJ2-5 | TRBV6-1 | ASRQGVSGETQY
TRBJ1-2 | TRBV5-1 | ASSLTVNYGYT
TRBJ2-7 | TRBV11-1 | ASSSAPTGDEQY
TRBJ1-2 | TRBV29-1 | SVEGLGRHMNGYT
TRBJ1-5 | TRBV12-3/TRBV12-4 | ASTLGDLNQPQH
TRBJ2-3 | TRBV11-2 | ASSLDQSSTDTQY
TRBJ2-7 | TRBV7-2 | ASSLEGRGLSEQY
TRBJ1-4 | TRBV18 | ASSPPSTGLMGNEKLF
TRBJ2-1 | TRBV6-1 | ASSEGPAGGNEQF
TRBJ2-1 | TRBV5-1 | ASSGWRLDGVYNEQF
TRBJ2-3 | TRBV5-1 | ASSSKPGLVTDTQY
TRBJ1-2 | TRBV19 | ASSMKEDGPYGYT
TRBJ2-7 | TRBV7-8 | ASSAGVGEQY
TRBJ2-7 | TRBV6-5 | ASSLLAEVSYEQY
TRBJ1-1 | TRBV12-3/TRBV12-4 | ASSSFSPDRGLGTEAF
TRBJ2-1 | TRBV5-1 | ASSLEGETYNEQF
TRBJ2-7 | TRBV25-1 | ASSEGILAGTGISHSSSYEQY
TRBJ2-2 | TRBV7-9 | ASSSLPTGVNTGELF
TRBJ2-7 | TRBV20-1 | SARGLAGSYEQY
TRBJ2-3 | TRBV6-4 | ASSVSGSYADTQY